Below, 26 T cell receptor beta chains from the same sample are listed, as sequenced in a study of blood T cells in healthy people across ages. The authors ran a second PCR of roughly 6 to 12 cycles using a sample-barcoded 5' primer and a J-beta primer mix. TCRdb reprocessed the 5' RACE reads via MiXCR and lists one record per CDR3 protein. The repertoire consists of roughly 900,000 distinct CDR3 sequences, with about 48% occurring once and the leading ten covering roughly 13%. Material for sequencing was blood. Every receptor here comes from a young man in good health.

V gene TRBV7-6 combines with J gene TRBJ1-5, with D uncertain. V was trimmed by 2 bases and J by 5 bases, leaving 19 bases between them. CDR1 and CDR2 from the germline V gene are SGHVS and FNYEAQ. This CDR3 contains 17 residues. The CDR3 region has the DNA TGTGCCAGCAGCTTACGGATCGCGACTAATGGGGATCAGCCCCAGCATTTT. It specifies CASSLRIATNGDQPQHF.

The V call is TRBV6-2 or TRBV6-3, the J call TRBJ1-2; D is possibly TRBD1 (5 bases). Germline values: CDR1 MNHEY, CDR2 SVGEGT. The CDR3 contains 14 residues. The V end was cut by 5 bases, the J end by 4 bases, with 14 bases between. The CDR3 bases are TGTGCCAGCAGTACAACAGGAGCTAGCTATGGCTACACCTTC. This codes for CASSTTGASYGYTF.

This clonotype was picked up a small number of times. The chain links TRBV18 to TRBJ2-4, with 11 bases that match TRBD1. The ends lost 6 bases at V and 0 bases at J; junction bases unmatched: 1. The CDR3 extends over 15 amino acids. Germline loops: CDR1 KGHSH, CDR2 LQKENI. The CDR3 sequence is CASSGTGGAKNIQYF. Written as DNA, the CDR3 is TGTGCCAGCTCGGGGACAGGGGGAGCCAAAAACATTCAGTACTTC.

J is TRBJ2-7 and V is TRBV9; TRBD1 might be the D (6 bases). Germline CDR1 SGDLS, CDR2 YYNGEE. The CDR3 sequence is 15 residues long. Trimming took off 0 bases at V and 2 bases at J, with 12 bases between the two ends. In nucleotides, the CDR3 is TGTGCCAGCAGCGTAGGGGGTACAGGGACCTACGAGCAGTACTTC. This sequence encodes CASSVGGTGTYEQYF.

The V call is TRBV6-2 or TRBV6-3, the J call TRBJ2-4, with 8 bases lining up with TRBD1. Germline-derived CDR1 and CDR2 are MNHEY and SVGEGT. The CDR3 has 14 amino acids. J gave up 8 bases and V 6 bases, and 9 bases lay outside the gene matches. This CDR3 reads CASSQSDRGDIQYF. The CDR3 DNA follows: TGTGCCAGCAGCCAATCTGACAGGGGAGACATTCAGTACTTC.

The J gene is TRBJ2-3, the V gene TRBV20-1, with a weak D call TRBD1 (5 bases). Per germline, CDR1 DFQATT and CDR2 SNEGSKA (reference sequence). Trimming pared 0 bases from V and 4 bases from J, leaving 11 bases between. The CDR3 loop spans 14 amino acids. The CDR3 sequence is CSAREGQLPDTQYF. In nucleotides, the CDR3 is TGCAGTGCTAGAGAGGGGCAGCTCCCAGATACGCAGTATTTT.

This clonotype showed up just once. The gene calls are TRBV20-1 and TRBJ1-6; D call uncertain. The CDR3 totals 13 residues. V lost 5 bases, J lost 10 bases, and 15 bases lay in between. Germline V gene data show CDR1 as DFQATT and CDR2 as SNEGSKA (reference sequence). This CDR3 reads CSALYRAGSPLHF. DNA for the CDR3: TGCAGTGCTCTCTATCGAGCTGGGTCACCCCTCCACTTT.

This chain connects TRBV20-1 to TRBJ2-3, with 13 bases that match TRBD2. Germline V gene data show CDR1 as DFQATT and CDR2 as SNEGSKA (reference sequence). V lost 3 bases and J lost 3; bases outside the gene matches: 6. CDR3 length: 16 residues. The CDR3 DNA is TGCAGTGCTAGCAAACTAGCGGGGGGGCCGACAGATACGCAGTATTTT. It yields the protein CSASKLAGGPTDTQYF.

The chain links TRBV18 to TRBJ2-7; D uncertain. The J call may be faulty, since TRBJ2-5 better matches the DNA end. The CDR3 loop spans 14 amino acids. CDR1 and CDR2 from the germline V gene are KGHSH and LQKENI. CDR3 coding DNA: TGTGCCAGCTCACCGTTGCGATCCGGAGAGACCCAGTACTTC. It is translated as CASSPLRSGETQYF.

This clonotype appeared a few times. The chain links TRBV18 to TRBJ2-4; perhaps D is TRBD1 or TRBD2 (5 bases each). V lost 0 bases and J lost 13, with 16 bases in between. Per germline, CDR1 KGHSH and CDR2 LQKENI. This CDR3 has 14 residues. The CDR3 spells CASSPPRGVWEQYF. The DNA of the CDR3 is TGTGCCAGCTCACCACCGAGAGGGGTATGGGAGCAGTACTTC.

The chain has TRBV7-9 and TRBJ2-5; possibly TRBD2 for D (5 bases). V was shortened by 5 bases and J by 5 bases, with 9 bases between the two germline ends. This CDR3 comprises 12 residues. Germline V gene sequence: CDR1 SEHNR, CDR2 FQNEAQ (reference sequence). The CDR3 is CASSLEDETQYF. The CDR3 nucleotides read TGTGCCAGCAGCCTGGAGGATGAGACCCAGTACTTC.

This clonotype was recorded at least ten times. This sequence joins TRBV6-5 and TRBJ2-3, with D hard to call. Trimming shortened V by 2 bases and J by 3 bases, and 6 bases separated the two germline ends. Germline V lookup: CDR1 MNHEY, CDR2 SVGAGI. The CDR3 is made up of 13 amino acids. The CDR3 loop reads CASSYKRTDTQYF. DNA for the CDR3: TGTGCCAGCAGTTACAAAAGGACAGATACGCAGTATTTT.

The chain joins TRBV28 to TRBJ1-6; D gene uncertain. The ends were cut back, 4 bases at V and 14 bases at J, with 12 bases in the middle. Germline CDR1 reads MDHEN; CDR2 reads SYDVKM. There are 12 residues in the CDR3. The DNA for the CDR3 is TGTGCCAGCAGTTCTCGTTCTGAAACCCTCCACTTT. It is translated as CASSSRSETLHF.

The V and J genes are TRBV7-2 and TRBJ1-2, with a weak D call TRBD1 (6 bases). Between the trimmed V and J ends, which lost 1 base and 8 bases, there was a span of 11 bases. The CDR3 contains 13 residues. Germline loops: CDR1 SGHTA, CDR2 FQGNSA. The CDR3 DNA reads TGTGCCAGCAGCTTAGTACAGGGCGAAGGCTACACCTTC. Protein: CASSLVQGEGYTF. The complete variable domain, with remaining parts taken from reference TRBV7-2 and TRBJ1-2, reads GAGVSQSPSNKVTEKGKDVELRCDPISGHTALYWYRQSLGQGLEFLIYFQGNSAPDKSGLPSDRFSAERTGGSVSTLTIQRTQQEDSAVYLCASSLVQGEGYTFGSGTRLTVV.

The chain is built from TRBV11-2 and TRBJ2-5; a possible D gene is TRBD2 (6 bases). The V and J ends lost 5 bases and 5 bases respectively, with 15 bases between them. Germline assignment: CDR1 SGHAT and CDR2 FQNNGV. The CDR3 length is 14 residues. CDR3 sequence reads: CASSAGLPKETQYF. The CDR3 DNA follows: TGTGCCAGCAGCGCGGGACTTCCTAAGGAGACCCAGTACTTC. The full variable domain, with the rest looked up from reference TRBV11-2 and TRBJ2-5, is EAGVAQSPRYKIIEKRQSVAFWCNPISGHATLYWYQQILGQGPKLLIQFQNNGVVDDSQLPKDRFSAERLKGVDSTLKIQPAKLEDSAVYLCASSAGLPKETQYFGPGTRLLVL.

This chain uses TRBV5-6 with TRBJ2-7; D may be TRBD2 (5 bases). The CDR3 contains 14 residues. Trimming cost V 2 bases and J 0 bases, with 9 bases left between them. From germline, CDR1 is SGHDT and CDR2 YYEEEE. CDR3 DNA: TGTGCCAGCAGCTTCCAAGCGGCCTCCTACGAGCAGTACTTC. Its translation: CASSFQAASYEQYF.

Worth noting for this clonotype: One end of the junction is discordant with germline, which a read error may explain. V gene TRBV7-7 combines with J gene TRBJ2-3; D gene uncertain. The CDR3 totals 15 residues. The V gene's germline CDR1 is SSHAT and CDR2 FNYEAQ (reference sequence). DNA for the CDR3: TGTGCTAGCAGCTTGAGCTTGTCGGCCACAGATACGCAGTATTTT. Translating it yields CASSLSLSATDTQYF.

V gene TRBV7-2 combines with J gene TRBJ2-1; D uncertain. The CDR3 is 14 amino acids. Per the germline V gene, CDR1 is SGHTA and CDR2 is FQGNSA. Trimming took 5 bases from V and 9 from J, leaving 17 bases between them. The CDR3 DNA reads as TGTGCCAGCAGCACCTTATCTAGGGTGGGTGAGCAGTTCTTC. Its translation: CASSTLSRVGEQFF. Looking up the rest from reference TRBV7-2 and TRBJ2-1 gives the full variable domain: GAGVSQSPSNKVTEKGKDVELRCDPISGHTALYWYRQSLGQGLEFLIYFQGNSAPDKSGLPSDRFSAERTGGSVSTLTIQRTQQEDSAVYLCASSTLSRVGEQFFGPGTRLTVL.

This chain joins TRBV2 and TRBJ1-1; no clear D. Germline V CDR1 and CDR2: SNHLY, FYNNEI. V lost 9 bases and J 1 base, leaving 18 bases between the germline ends. This CDR3 region has 15 residues. CDR3 protein: CASSPHLHANTEAFF. In nucleotides, the CDR3 is TGTGCCAGTAGTCCCCACCTACATGCGAACACTGAAGCTTTCTTT.

The chain employs TRBV7-2 and TRBJ2-5, with D tentatively TRBD1 (6 bases). Gene TRBJ2-7 matches the end of the DNA better, so the J call may be wrong. The CDR3 is 14 amino acids. The germline CDR1 and CDR2 sequences are SGHTA and FQGNSA. As DNA, the CDR3 is TGTGCCAGCAGCTTTTCCGCACAGGGTGACGAGCAGTACTTC. This encodes CASSFSAQGDEQYF.

The rearrangement uses TRBV7-2 and TRBJ2-2; D is uncertain. Trimming left V 5 bases short and J 0 bases short, with 10 bases between. This CDR3 region has 15 residues. Germline V gives CDR1 SGHTA, CDR2 FQGNSA. The CDR3 coding sequence is TGTGCCAGCAGCCTACTCATATCGAACACCGGGGAGCTGTTTTTT. Translation: CASSLLISNTGELFF. Together with reference TRBV7-2 and TRBJ2-2, the CDR3 gives the full variable domain: GAGVSQSPSNKVTEKGKDVELRCDPISGHTALYWYRQSLGQGLEFLIYFQGNSAPDKSGLPSDRFSAERTGGSVSTLTIQRTQQEDSAVYLCASSLLISNTGELFFGEGSRLTVL.

This sequence joins TRBV7-2 and TRBJ2-7; no clear D gene. The length of the CDR3 is 13 residues. The V gene's germline CDR1 is SGHTA and CDR2 FQGNSA. With 5 bases removed from V and 4 bases from J, the gap between germline ends came to 12 bases. The CDR3 here is CASSRVITYEQYF. Here the CDR3 DNA reads TGTGCCAGCAGCCGGGTCATTACTTACGAGCAGTACTTC. The variable domain in full, with the rest retrieved from reference TRBV7-2 and TRBJ2-7, is GAGVSQSPSNKVTEKGKDVELRCDPISGHTALYWYRQSLGQGLEFLIYFQGNSAPDKSGLPSDRFSAERTGGSVSTLTIQRTQQEDSAVYLCASSRVITYEQYFGPGTRLTVT.

This chain connects TRBV5-1 to TRBJ2-5; unclear D gene. Deletions cut 7 bases from V and 6 bases from J, with 10 bases between. Germline V gene sequence: CDR1 SGHRS, CDR2 YFSETQ. There are 11 residues in the CDR3. CDR3 sequence: CASPREKTQYF. The CDR3 DNA follows: TGCGCCAGCCCCCGAGAAAAGACCCAGTACTTC.

The chain couples TRBV7-3 to TRBJ2-3; no clear D. The V gene's germline CDR1 is SGHTA and CDR2 FQGTGA. The CDR3 covers 13 residues. The V and J ends lost 6 bases and 4 bases respectively, with 11 bases between them. The chain's CDR3 is CASSLRRADTQYF. DNA for the CDR3: TGTGCCAGCAGTTTACGACGGGCAGATACGCAGTATTTT. Using reference TRBV7-3 and TRBJ2-3 for the parts outside the CDR3, the full variable domain is GAGVSQTPSNKVTEKGKYVELRCDPISGHTALYWYRQSLGQGPEFLIYFQGTGAADDSGLPNDRFFAVRPEGSVSTLKIQRTERGDSAVYLCASSLRRADTQYFGPGTRLTVL.

A note on this clonotype: At one boundary the junction diverges from the germline segment, which might be a read error. The chain couples TRBV4-1 to TRBJ2-5, with D uncertain. From germline, CDR1 is MGHRA and CDR2 YSYEKL. The CDR3 extends over 14 amino acids. CDR3 loop: CVSSQGIAQETQYF. Here the CDR3 DNA reads TGCGTCAGCAGCCAAGGAATAGCCCAAGAGACCCAGTACTTC.

The chain uses TRBV6-5 and TRBJ2-1, with 7 bases aligning to TRBD1. The CDR3 has 14 amino acids. The germline V gene has CDR1 MNHEY and CDR2 SVGAGI. V lost 5 bases and J lost 8; bases outside the gene matches: 9. CDR3 nucleotides: TGTGCCAGCAGTAGGGGGCATTTTAGCGATGAGCAGTTCTTC. Translating it yields CASSRGHFSDEQFF.